This TCR beta chain is from a study of vaccination and CD4 T cells after COVID-19. Across the study: Convalescent participants consisted of six males and four females, two being Hispanic.

The treatment: approximately nine-day PBMC culture with coronavirus spike peptide pools or control peptides (ViraFEST assay). This clonotype has just one count. What it binds is unknown. CD4+ T cells that had been cultured provided DNA sequenced with the Oncomine TCR Beta short-read assay. TCRdb re-called the PCR reads through MiXCR, storing one row per CDR3 protein. The sample yields more than 10,000 distinct CDR3 sequences, approximately 60% seen once. This CDR3 is 16 amino acids long. CDR1 is MNHNS, CDR2 SASEGT, per germline. With V trimmed by 6 bases and J by 5 bases, 15 bases remained unmatched. This chain joins TRBV6-1 and TRBJ1-1; 7 bases match TRBD1. The sequenced sample was CD4+ T cells from blood, cultured in vitro, obtained before SARS-CoV-2 vaccination. The sequence was obtained from a human donor who had recovered from COVID-19. CDR3 amino acids: CASSRTRTGIKTEAFF. In DNA, the CDR3 is TGTGCCAGCAGCCGAACGAGGACAGGTATAAAGACTGAAGCTTTCTTT.